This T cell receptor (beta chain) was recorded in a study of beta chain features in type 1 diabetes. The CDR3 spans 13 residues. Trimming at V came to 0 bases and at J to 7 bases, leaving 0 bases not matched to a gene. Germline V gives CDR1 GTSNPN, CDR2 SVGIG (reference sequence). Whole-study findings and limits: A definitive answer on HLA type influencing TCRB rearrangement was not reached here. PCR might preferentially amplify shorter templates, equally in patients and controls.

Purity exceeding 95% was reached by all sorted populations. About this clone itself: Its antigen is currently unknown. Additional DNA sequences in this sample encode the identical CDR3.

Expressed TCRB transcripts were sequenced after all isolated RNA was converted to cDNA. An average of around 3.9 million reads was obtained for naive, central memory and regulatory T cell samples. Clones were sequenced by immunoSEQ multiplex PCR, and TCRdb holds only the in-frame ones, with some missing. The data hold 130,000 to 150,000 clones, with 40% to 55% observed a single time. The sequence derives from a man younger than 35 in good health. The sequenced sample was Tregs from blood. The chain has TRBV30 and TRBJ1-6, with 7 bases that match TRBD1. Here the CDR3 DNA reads TGTGCCTGGAGTGTACAGGGGAATTCACCCCTCCACTTT. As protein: CAWSVQGNSPLHF.